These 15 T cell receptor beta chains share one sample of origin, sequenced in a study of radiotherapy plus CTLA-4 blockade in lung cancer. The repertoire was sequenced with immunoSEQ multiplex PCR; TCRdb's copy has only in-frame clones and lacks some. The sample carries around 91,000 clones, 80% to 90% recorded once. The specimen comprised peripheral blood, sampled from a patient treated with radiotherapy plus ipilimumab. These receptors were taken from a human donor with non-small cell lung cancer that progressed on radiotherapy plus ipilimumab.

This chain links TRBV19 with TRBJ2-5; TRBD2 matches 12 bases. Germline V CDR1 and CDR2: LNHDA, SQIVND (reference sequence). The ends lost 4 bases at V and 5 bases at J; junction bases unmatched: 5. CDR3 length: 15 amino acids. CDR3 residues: CASSTRTSGIETQYF. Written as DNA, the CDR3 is TGTGCCAGTAGTACCCGGACTAGCGGGATCGAGACCCAGTACTTC.

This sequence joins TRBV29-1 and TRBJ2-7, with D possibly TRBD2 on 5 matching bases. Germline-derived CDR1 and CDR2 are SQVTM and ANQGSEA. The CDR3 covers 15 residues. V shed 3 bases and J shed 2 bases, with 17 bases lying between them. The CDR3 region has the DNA TGCAGCGTTGAGGCTCCTTCGGGAAAACCCTACGAGCAGTACTTC. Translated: CSVEAPSGKPYEQYF.

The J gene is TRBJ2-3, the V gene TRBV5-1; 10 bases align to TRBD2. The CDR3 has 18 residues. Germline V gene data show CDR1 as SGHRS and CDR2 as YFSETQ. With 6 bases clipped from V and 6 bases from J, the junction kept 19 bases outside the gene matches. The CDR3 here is CASNGLAGVRPTGDTQYF. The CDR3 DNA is TGCGCCAGCAACGGGCTAGCGGGAGTAAGACCAACTGGGGATACGCAGTATTTT. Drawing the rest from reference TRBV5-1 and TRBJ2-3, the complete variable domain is KAGVTQTPRYLIKTRGQQVTLSCSPISGHRSVSWYQQTPGQGLQFLFEYFSETQRNKGNFPGRFSGRQFSNSRSEMNVSTLELGDSALYLCASNGLAGVRPTGDTQYFGPGTRLTVL.

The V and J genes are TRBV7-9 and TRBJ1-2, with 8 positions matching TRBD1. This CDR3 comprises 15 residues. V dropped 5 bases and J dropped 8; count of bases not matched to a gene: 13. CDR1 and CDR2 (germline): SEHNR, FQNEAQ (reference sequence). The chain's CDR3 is CASSVEQGVSEGYTF. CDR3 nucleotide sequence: TGTGCCAGCAGCGTAGAACAGGGGGTCTCTGAGGGCTACACCTTC.

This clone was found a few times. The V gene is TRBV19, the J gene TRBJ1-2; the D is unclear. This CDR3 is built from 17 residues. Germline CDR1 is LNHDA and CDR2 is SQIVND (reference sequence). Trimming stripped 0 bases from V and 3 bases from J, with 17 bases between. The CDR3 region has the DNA TGTGCCAGTAGTATAGACCTGACCGGTCCGCCAGACTATGGCTACACCTTC. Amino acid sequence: CASSIDLTGPPDYGYTF.

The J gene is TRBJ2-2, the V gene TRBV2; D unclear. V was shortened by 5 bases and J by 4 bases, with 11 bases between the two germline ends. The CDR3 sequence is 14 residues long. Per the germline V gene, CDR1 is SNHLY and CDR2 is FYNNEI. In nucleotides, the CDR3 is TGTGCCAGCAGTCGGACCCCAGGCACCGGGGAGCTGTTTTTT. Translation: CASSRTPGTGELFF.

The DNA of the CDR3 is TGTGCCAGCAGTGACTCCCCCCTTCCCGGGACTAGCACCGGGGAGCTGTTTTTT. Protein product: CASSDSPLPGTSTGELFF. This chain connects TRBV6-4 to TRBJ2-2, with TRBD2 matching over 8 bases. J lost 4 bases, V lost 0 bases, and 10 bases had no gene match. Per the germline V gene, CDR1 is MRHNA and CDR2 is SNTAGT. This CDR3 is built from 18 residues.

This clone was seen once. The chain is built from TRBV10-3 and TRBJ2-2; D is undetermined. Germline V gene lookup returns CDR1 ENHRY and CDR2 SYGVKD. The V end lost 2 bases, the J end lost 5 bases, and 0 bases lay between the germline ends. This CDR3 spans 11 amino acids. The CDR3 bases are TGTGCCATCAGTGAGACCGGGGAGCTGTTTTTT. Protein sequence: CAISETGELFF.

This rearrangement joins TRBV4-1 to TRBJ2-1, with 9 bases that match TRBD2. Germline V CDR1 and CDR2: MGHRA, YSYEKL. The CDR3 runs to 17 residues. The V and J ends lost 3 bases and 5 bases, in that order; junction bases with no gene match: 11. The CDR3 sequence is CASSHELSSGVNNEQFF. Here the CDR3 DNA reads TGCGCCAGCAGCCATGAGCTTTCTAGCGGGGTGAACAATGAGCAGTTCTTC.

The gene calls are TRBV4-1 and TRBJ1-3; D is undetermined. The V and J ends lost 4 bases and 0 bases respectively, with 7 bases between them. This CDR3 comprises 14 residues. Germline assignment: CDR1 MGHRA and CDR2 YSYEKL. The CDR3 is CASSLQISGNTIYF. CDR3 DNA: TGCGCCAGCAGCCTCCAAATCTCTGGAAACACCATATATTTT.

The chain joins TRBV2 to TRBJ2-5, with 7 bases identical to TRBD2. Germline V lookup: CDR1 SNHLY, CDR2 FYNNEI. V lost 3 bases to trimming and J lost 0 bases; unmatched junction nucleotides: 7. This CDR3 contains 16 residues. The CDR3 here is CASSDRVSGYQETQYF. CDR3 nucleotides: TGTGCCAGCAGTGATAGAGTTAGCGGGTACCAAGAGACCCAGTACTTC.

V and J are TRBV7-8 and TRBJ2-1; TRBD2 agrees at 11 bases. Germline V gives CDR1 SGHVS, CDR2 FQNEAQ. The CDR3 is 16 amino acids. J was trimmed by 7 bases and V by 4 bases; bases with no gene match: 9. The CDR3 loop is CASSSGLADGVNEQFF. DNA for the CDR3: TGTGCCAGCAGCTCGGGACTAGCGGACGGGGTGAATGAGCAGTTCTTC.

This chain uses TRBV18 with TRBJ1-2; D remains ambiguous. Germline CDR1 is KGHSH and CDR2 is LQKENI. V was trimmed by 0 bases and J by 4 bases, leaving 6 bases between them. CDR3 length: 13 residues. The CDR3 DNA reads TGTGCCAGCTCACCACCGGGGTTCTATGGCTACACCTTC. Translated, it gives CASSPPGFYGYTF.

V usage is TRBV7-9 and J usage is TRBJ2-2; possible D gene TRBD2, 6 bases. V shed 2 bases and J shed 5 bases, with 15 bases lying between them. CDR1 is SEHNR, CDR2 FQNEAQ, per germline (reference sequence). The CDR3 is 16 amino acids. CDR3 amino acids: CASSLILGLPTGELFF. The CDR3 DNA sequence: TGTGCCAGCAGCTTAATATTGGGACTTCCGACCGGGGAGCTGTTTTTT.

CDR3 sequence reads: CASSSIQETQYF. DNA for the CDR3: TGTGCCAGCAGCTCTATACAAGAGACCCAGTACTTC. This chain joins TRBV6-5 and TRBJ2-5; D gene uncertain. This CDR3 spans 12 amino acids. From germline, CDR1 is MNHEY and CDR2 SVGAGI. The V end lost 6 bases, the J end lost 2 bases, and 7 bases lay between the germline ends.